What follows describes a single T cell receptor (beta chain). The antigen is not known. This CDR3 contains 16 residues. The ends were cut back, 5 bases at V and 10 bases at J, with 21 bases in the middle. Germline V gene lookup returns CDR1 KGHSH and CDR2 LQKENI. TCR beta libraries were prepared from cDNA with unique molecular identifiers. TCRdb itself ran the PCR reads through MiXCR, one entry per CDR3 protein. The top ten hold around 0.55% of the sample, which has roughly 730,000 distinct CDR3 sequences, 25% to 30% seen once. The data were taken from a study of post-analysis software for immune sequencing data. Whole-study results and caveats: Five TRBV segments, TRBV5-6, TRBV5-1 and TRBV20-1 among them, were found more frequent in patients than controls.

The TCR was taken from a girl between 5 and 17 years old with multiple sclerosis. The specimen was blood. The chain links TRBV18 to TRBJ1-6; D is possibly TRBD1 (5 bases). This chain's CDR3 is CASSAGDGGSGSPLHF. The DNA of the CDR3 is TGTGCCAGCTCAGCGGGGGACGGGGGGTCAGGCTCACCCCTCCACTTT.